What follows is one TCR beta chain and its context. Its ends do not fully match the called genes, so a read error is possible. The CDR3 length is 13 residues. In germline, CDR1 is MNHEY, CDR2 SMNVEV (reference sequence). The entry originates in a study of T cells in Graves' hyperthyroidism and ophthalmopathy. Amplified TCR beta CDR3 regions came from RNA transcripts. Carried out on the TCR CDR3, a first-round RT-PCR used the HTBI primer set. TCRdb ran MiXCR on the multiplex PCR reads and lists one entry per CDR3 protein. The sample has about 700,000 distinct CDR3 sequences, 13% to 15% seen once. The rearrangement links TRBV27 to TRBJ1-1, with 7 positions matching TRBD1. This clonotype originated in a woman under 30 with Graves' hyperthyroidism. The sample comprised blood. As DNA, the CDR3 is TGTGCTAGCAGCACGACAGGGTTCACTGAAGCTTTCTTT. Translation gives CASSTTGFTEAFF.